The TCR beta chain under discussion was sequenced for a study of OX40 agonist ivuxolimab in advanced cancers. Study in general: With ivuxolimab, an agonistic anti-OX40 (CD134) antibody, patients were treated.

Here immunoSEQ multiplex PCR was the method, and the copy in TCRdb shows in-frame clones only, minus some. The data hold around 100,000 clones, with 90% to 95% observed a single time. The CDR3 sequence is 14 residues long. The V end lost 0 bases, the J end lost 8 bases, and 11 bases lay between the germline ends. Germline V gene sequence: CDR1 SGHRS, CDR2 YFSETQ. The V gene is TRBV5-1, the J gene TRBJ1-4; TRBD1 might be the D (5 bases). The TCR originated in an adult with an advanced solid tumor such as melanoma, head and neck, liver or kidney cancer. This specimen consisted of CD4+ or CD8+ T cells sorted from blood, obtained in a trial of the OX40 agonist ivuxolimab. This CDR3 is CASSLDVGAEKLFF. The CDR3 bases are TGCGCCAGCAGCTTGGACGTCGGGGCGGAAAAACTGTTTTTT.